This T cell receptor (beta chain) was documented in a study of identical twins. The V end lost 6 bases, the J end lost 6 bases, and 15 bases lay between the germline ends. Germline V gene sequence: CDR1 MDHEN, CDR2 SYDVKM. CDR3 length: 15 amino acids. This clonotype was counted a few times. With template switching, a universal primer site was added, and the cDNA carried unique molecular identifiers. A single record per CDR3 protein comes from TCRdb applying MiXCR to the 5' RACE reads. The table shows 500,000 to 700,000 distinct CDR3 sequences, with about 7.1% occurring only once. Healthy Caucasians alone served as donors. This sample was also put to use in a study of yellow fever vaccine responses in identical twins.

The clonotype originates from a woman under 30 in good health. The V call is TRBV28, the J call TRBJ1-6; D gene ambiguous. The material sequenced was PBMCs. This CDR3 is CASSPSDPSNSPLHF. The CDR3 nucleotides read TGTGCCAGCAGCCCCTCGGATCCTTCTAATTCACCCCTCCACTTT.